A selection of T cell receptor beta chains follows, all from one sample in a study of vaccination effects on CD4 cells after COVID-19. Assay: immunoSEQ multiplex PCR; the TCRdb copy retains only in-frame clones and omits some. Here the sample spans fewer than 40,000 clones, about 66% being singletons. No antigen has been assigned to these receptors. Sequencing was performed on CD4+ T cells from PBMCs cultured with HCoV-229E spike peptides, taken before COVID-19 vaccination. All receptors come from a human donor who received a COVID-19 vaccine. Both conserved end residues are part of each CDR3. D genes are given only for firm matches. Some rows have no size entry. The others give once, few or many, or a class for an expanded clone.

j_call cdr3_length clone_size v_call d_call cdr3_nt cdr3_aa
TRBJ1-2 12 few TRBV14 NA TGTGCCAGCAGCCAAAGTCACTATGGCTACACCTTC CASSQSHYGYTF
TRBJ1-6 13 few TRBV6-1 NA TGTGCCAGCAGTGATCAGACAGTGACCCCCCTCCACTTT CASSDQTVTPLHF
TRBJ1-5 15 NA TRBV9 NA TGTGCCAGCAGCGTCTCAGGGGAAAGCAATCAGCCCCAGCATTTT CASSVSGESNQPQHF
TRBJ2-7 10 NA TRBV5-6 NA TGTGCCAGCAGCTGGGGCGAGCAGTACTTC CASSWGEQYF
TRBJ1-5 17 NA TRBV19 TRBD1 TGTGCCAGTAGTGATTTTGTTTCGGGACAGAACAATCAGCCCCAGCATTTT CASSDFVSGQNNQPQHF
TRBJ2-2 15 once TRBV10-3 NA TGTGCCATCAGTGAAGGCAGCGCGAACACCGGGGAGCTGTTTTTT CAISEGSANTGELFF
TRBJ2-2 13 few TRBV6-4 NA TGTGCCAGCAGTGACTCAGGCACCGGGGAGCTGTTTTTT CASSDSGTGELFF
TRBJ1-5 15 once TRBV6-1 NA TGTGCCAGCAGTGAAAGTCAGGGGTGGAATCAGCCCCAGCATTTT CASSESQGWNQPQHF
TRBJ2-7 13 NA TRBV12-3/TRBV12-4 NA TGTGCCAGCAGTTTAGCAGTGGATTACGAGCAGTACTTC CASSLAVDYEQYF
TRBJ2-5 11 NA TRBV18 NA TGTGCCAGCTCACCATCAGAGACCCAGTACTTC CASSPSETQYF
TRBJ2-7 12 NA TRBV5-4 NA TGTGCCAGCAGCCCGGACGGGGCTGAGCAGTACTTC CASSPDGAEQYF
TRBJ1-4 14 NA TRBV5-1 NA TGCGCCAGCAGCTTGGAGGTCAGGGACAAAAAACTGTTTTTT CASSLEVRDKKLFF
TRBJ2-2 12 NA TRBV27 TRBD2 TGTGCCAGCAGCCGGGGGGGAGGGGAGCTGTTTTTT CASSRGGGELFF
TRBJ2-5 13 once TRBV12-3/TRBV12-4 NA TGTGCCAGCACCCTTAGCGTTCAAGAGACCCAGTACTTC CASTLSVQETQYF
TRBJ1-2 13 NA TRBV5-1 NA TGCGCCAGCAGCTTGGAGGGGGGAAATGGCTACACCTTC CASSLEGGNGYTF
TRBJ2-5 14 NA TRBV30 TRBD2 TGTGCCTGGAGAGGGGCTAGCGGGAGCGGGACCCAGTACTTC CAWRGASGSGTQYF
TRBJ2-7 14 NA TRBV18 NA TGTGCCAGCTCACCCCCCGGGACTTCCTACGAGCAGTACTTC CASSPPGTSYEQYF
TRBJ2-3 15 NA TRBV27 NA TGTGCCAGCTCCGAAGGAGGGATGTCGGCAGATACGCAGTATTTT CASSEGGMSADTQYF